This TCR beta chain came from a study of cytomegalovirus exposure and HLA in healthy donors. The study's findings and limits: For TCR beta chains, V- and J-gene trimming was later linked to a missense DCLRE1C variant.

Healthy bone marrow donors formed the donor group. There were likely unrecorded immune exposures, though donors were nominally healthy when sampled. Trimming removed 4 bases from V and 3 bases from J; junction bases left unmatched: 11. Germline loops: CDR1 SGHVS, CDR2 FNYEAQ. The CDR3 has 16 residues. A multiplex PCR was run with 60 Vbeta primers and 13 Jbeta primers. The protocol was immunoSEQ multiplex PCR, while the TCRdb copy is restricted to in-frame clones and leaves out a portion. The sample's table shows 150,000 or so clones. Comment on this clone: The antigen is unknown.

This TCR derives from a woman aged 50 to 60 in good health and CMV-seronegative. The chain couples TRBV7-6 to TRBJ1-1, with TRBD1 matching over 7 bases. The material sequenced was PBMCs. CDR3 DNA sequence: TGTGCCAGCAGCTCAGGACAGGTCTTTGGGGACACTGAAGCTTTCTTT. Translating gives CASSSGQVFGDTEAFF.